This T cell receptor beta chain was captured by sequencing in a study of blood T cell repertoires in COVID-19. Study-level background: PBMCs, B-cell-depleted T cells, or T cells were the source of the cDNA or gDNA that made up the material.

Clones were read by immunoSEQ multiplex PCR, and TCRdb kept only the in-frame ones, dropping some. The sample has around 110,000 clones; approximately 82% are singletons. The CDR3 runs to 17 residues. The J segment lost 1 base and the V segment lost 3 bases, leaving 3 bases of the junction unmatched. CDR1 is SGHTA and CDR2 is FQGNSA in the germline V gene. Sequencing was done on a sample of peripheral blood. This sequence joins TRBV7-2 and TRBJ2-3; 14 bases are shared with TRBD2. This TCR derives from a man in his 70s with active or convalescent COVID-19. The CDR3 loop reads CASSLVGLAGGTDTQYF. CDR3 sequence (DNA): TGTGCCAGCAGCTTGGTGGGACTAGCGGGAGGCACAGATACGCAGTATTTT.